This TCR beta chain was captured in a study of blood T cell repertoires in COVID-19 (dated by TCRdb to 2018 to 2020). For the study in its entirety: ImmuneRACE Cohort 3 recovered participants were defined by two consecutive negative NP/OP PCR tests, healthcare professional clearance, or symptom resolution. The material from the prospective study consisted of cDNA or gDNA derived from T cells, B-cell-depleted T cells, or PBMCs. The collaborator samples originated in the United States, Italy and Spain and spanned the acute and convalescent phases of COVID-19. Sample metadata almost always included a de-identified subject ID, COVID-19 status, age in years and sex. Deeply sampled blood TCRbeta repertoires from subjects exposed to, actively infected with, or recovered from COVID-19 were included in the dataset. Where available, HLA class I and class II types were taken from metadata supplied by the sample provider and were not determined by assay-based typing. Samples came from the ongoing ImmuneRACE study (first 160 participants) plus 1,254 subjects from 6 global collaborators. The repertoires were released in a freely available public database meant as a resource for research on the immune response to SARS-CoV-2. The study at large found these results: The amount of clinical and demographic metadata varied by source and participant and was provided uncurated.

Participants in the prospective study were aged 18 to 89 years, lived in 20 to 25 United States geographic areas, and enrolled through a virtual design. Cohort assignment in the prospective study relied on participant-reported clinical history from a screening survey and a study questionnaire. In the prospective study, mobile phlebotomists collected whole blood, serum and a nasopharyngeal or oropharyngeal swab from each participant. Participants in the prospective study had the option to provide additional blood draws and questionnaires over a roughly two-month period. Prospective study blood samples were shipped either frozen or at room temperature before DNA extraction. TCRbeta CDR3 regions were amplified from genomic DNA by means of the immunoSEQ Assay, a bias-controlled multiplex PCR. Turning to the authors' computational methods: Nucleated cell counts per sample were estimated from amplification of reference gene primers within the assay. To quantify the absolute abundance of each unique TCRbeta CDR3 rearrangement, sequence reads were collapsed and filtered. For each sample, productive Simpson clonality was calculated as the square root of Simpson's diversity index over productive rearrangements. TCRdb retrieved this table from immuneACCESS and kept in-frame rearrangements only. Not all clones are present; in checked studies, unresolved V genes account for under half, and no reason is known for the remainder. V and J calls and clone size are those listed in that table; D and trimming were worked out from the DNA. Counted in this sample were fewer than 250,000 clones; about 86% of them appeared once. In total, the top ten clones hold roughly 25% of the sample.

From cysteine to phenylalanine, the CDR3 is 15 amino acids long. The only DNA kept is the CDR3, 45 bases in frame from the first base. From V the trimming removes 2 bases and from J it removes 5 bases, while the gene matches leave 7 bases of the junction unaccounted for. The germline V gene supplies CDR1 SGDLS and CDR2 YYNGEE. Remarks on this clone: What this receptor recognizes is not known. No qualities accompany the bases; no much larger clone lies one base away.

The V gene is TRBV9 and the J gene is TRBJ2-3; 8 bases in the middle match TRBD2. The sample consisted of PBMCs or T cells enriched from blood (not recorded which). The clonotype originates from a woman in her forties in a cohort exposed to, infected with or recovered from COVID-19 (not recorded which). CDR3 reads: CASSVGTSRGDTQYF. In nucleotide form, the sequence is TGTGCCAGCAGCGTCGGGACTAGTAGGGGAGATACGCAGTATTTT.